Listed below are T cell receptor beta chains from one sample, sequenced in a study of blood T cell repertoires in COVID-19. The table came from immunoSEQ multiplex PCR; TCRdb's copy has only in-frame clones and leaves some out. The repertoire holds 350,000 to 450,000 clones, with around 92% as singletons. The sample was peripheral blood. These receptors were taken from a man aged 35 to 55 with acute or convalescent COVID-19. Both conserved end residues are part of each CDR3. A D gene is named only where the DNA matches it firmly. Only part of the rows carry a size: once, few, many, or a class if the clone is expanded.

v_call	d_call	j_call	clone_size	cdr3_nt	cdr3_aa
TRBV7-9	TRBD1	TRBJ1-2	.	TGTGCCAGCAGCTTGGGGGACAGGTGGAGGTATGGCTACACCTTC	CASSLGDRWRYGYTF
TRBV7-8	TRBD1	TRBJ2-2	.	TGTGTTATGAATCAGGGGGCGAACACCGGGGAGCTGTTTTTT	CVMNQGANTGELFF
TRBV19	.	TRBJ1-1	.	TGTGCCAGTAGTATCCAGGGGCCGATGAACACTGAAGCTTTCTTT	CASSIQGPMNTEAFF
TRBV5-1	TRBD1	TRBJ2-7	few	TGCGCCACCAGTGAAGGGGCAGGGGGCGAGCAGTACTTC	CATSEGAGGEQYF
TRBV10-3	TRBD2	TRBJ2-7	.	TGTGCCATCAGTGGGGGACTAGCGGGGGGAGGCTACGAGCAGTACTTC	CAISGGLAGGGYEQYF
TRBV30	TRBD1	TRBJ2-7	.	TGTGCCTGGGGGGACAGGGGGACCGCCGAGCAGTACTTC	CAWGDRGTAEQYF
TRBV7-9	TRBD1	TRBJ1-3	few	TGTGCCAGCAGGGGAGGACAGGGGCCGCTATTCCCCTCTGGAAACACCATATATTTT	CASRGGQGPLFPSGNTIYF
TRBV19	TRBD2	TRBJ2-1	.	TGTGCCAGTCTAGCGGGAAAACCCTACAATGAGCAGTTCTTC	CASLAGKPYNEQFF
TRBV6-2/TRBV6-3	TRBD1	TRBJ1-6	.	TGTGCCAGCAGTCGGACGACAGGGATTGCGAATTCACCCCTCCACTTT	CASSRTTGIANSPLHF
TRBV28	TRBD1	TRBJ1-1	.	TGTGCCAGCAGCCATCTACCACTCGGGGCAGGGGGCACTGAAGCTTTCTTT	CASSHLPLGAGGTEAFF
TRBV12-3/TRBV12-4	.	TRBJ2-7	.	TGTGCCAGCAGTTTGGGGAGGGAGCAGTACTTC	CASSLGREQYF
TRBV18	TRBD1	TRBJ2-5	.	TGTGCCAGCTCACCACGCGGGGCAGGGGGCGTTGAGACCCAGTACTTC	CASSPRGAGGVETQYF
TRBV18	.	TRBJ1-1	.	TGTGCCAGCTCACCACTGTTGGGGCCTGAAGCTTTCTTT	CASSPLLGPEAFF
TRBV12-3/TRBV12-4	TRBD1	TRBJ1-2	.	TGTGCCAGCAGTGATAGGACAGGAAGCTACACCTTC	CASSDRTGSYTF
TRBV2	.	TRBJ1-2	.	TGTGCCAGCAGTCAGGGAAAGATCTATGGCTACACCTTC	CASSQGKIYGYTF
TRBV7-8	TRBD2	TRBJ2-7	many	TGTGCCAGCAGCGCGTACATAACTAGCGGGAGGGCCTACGAGCAGTACTTC	CASSAYITSGRAYEQYF
TRBV29-1	.	TRBJ2-7	.	TGCAGCGTTGAAGATACGACAGACTCCTACGAGCAGTACTTC	CSVEDTTDSYEQYF
TRBV7-7	.	TRBJ2-7	.	TGTGCTAGCAGCTTAACGAGCAACTACGAGCAGTACTTC	CASSLTSNYEQYF
TRBV28	TRBD1	TRBJ1-5	.	TGTGCCAGCAGTCACCCCCGCAGGGGGCTATTTCAGCCCCAGCATTTT	CASSHPRRGLFQPQHF
TRBV5-1	TRBD2	TRBJ2-5	once	TGCGCCAGCAGCACCCGGGGGGGAAAAGAGACCCAGTACTTC	CASSTRGGKETQYF
TRBV5-1	.	TRBJ2-4	.	TGCGCCAGCAGCTTGGCAGGGCCACTAGCCAAAAACATTCAGTACTTC	CASSLAGPLAKNIQYF
TRBV29-1	.	TRBJ2-5	.	TGCAGCGTCATAAGCCCGGGAGAGACCCAGTACTTC	CSVISPGETQYF
TRBV2	.	TRBJ1-3	.	TGTGCCAGCAGTGAAGCTCGGCGGGGCTCTGGAAACACCATATATTTT	CASSEARRGSGNTIYF